This T cell receptor beta chain was identified in a study of T cell changes during pregnancy in multiple sclerosis. TCRdb's table, derived via immunoSEQ multiplex PCR, lists solely in-frame clones and lacks some. The sample shows around 110,000 clones, 85% to 95% of them seen only once. CDR1 and CDR2 (germline): SGHTA, FQGNSA. Trimming removed 4 bases from V and 1 base from J; junction bases left unmatched: 3. The CDR3 runs to 15 residues. The origin of this receptor is a female donor in good health, enrolled as a control in a pregnancy study. J is TRBJ2-2 and V is TRBV7-2; 7 nucleotides agree with TRBD2. This specimen was peripheral blood, taken in the third trimester of pregnancy. The chain's CDR3 is CASSSGLGNTGELFF. The CDR3 nucleotides are TGTGCCAGCAGCTCAGGACTAGGGAACACCGGGGAGCTGTTTTTT.